This T cell receptor (beta chain) came from a study of CD8+ T cells in alopecia areata (dated by TCRdb to 2017 to 2018). In the study overall: The treated patients took part in an open-label pilot trial in which moderate-to-severe alopecia areata was treated with oral tofacitinib at 5 to 10 mg twice daily. The SALT score, which quantifies the percentage of affected scalp surface area, was used to measure disease severity in treated patients. Clonality in the scalp was compared among normal scalp (n=4), patchy alopecia areata scalp (n=8), and alopecia totalis/universalis scalp (n=8). To study T cell clonal expansion in alopecia areata, the researchers applied high-throughput TCRbeta sequencing to both the C3H/HeJ mouse model and human patients. Patients received tofacitinib for 6 to 18 months and were then followed off drug for 6 months to check for delayed response and recurrence. Tofacitinib-treated patients had biopsies at baseline and at 4 and 24 weeks of treatment, with a later scalp biopsy in several patients. RNA came from the PAXgene miRNA kit for fixed scalp, the miRNeasy kit for PBMCs, and the RNeasy kit for mouse skin. Human TCRbeta sequencing covered scalp tissue and sorted CD4+ and CD8+ peripheral blood T cells from patchy and totalis/universalis alopecia areata patients and healthy controls. immunoSEQ multiplex PCR using 35 Vbeta forward primers and 13 Jbeta reverse primers was used to amplify TCRbeta CDR3 regions.

The library was obtained by the immunoSEQ multiplex PCR assay. RNA was extracted from all samples and reverse transcribed into cDNA, which served as template for TCR sequencing. SuperScript III was used for first-strand cDNA synthesis, primed with a 2:1 mix of oligo-dT and random hexamers. A synthetic immune receptor repertoire was used to measure amplification bias, and any remaining bias was corrected computationally. Per the original workflow: Raw reads were preprocessed for error removal, and CDR3 was defined according to IMGT conventions as running from the conserved cysteine to phenylalanine. To get clonality, Shannon entropy was normalized by log2 of the number of productive unique TCRs and the result was subtracted from 1. Whether each scalp clone was CD4 or CD8 was inferred by checking scalp TCRbeta sequences against the CD4 and CD8 repertoires from sorted blood. The table was pulled from immuneACCESS by TCRdb, which kept in-frame rearrangements only. Such tables lose some clones; where checked, under half of the loss comes from unresolved V genes, and the rest has no known cause. The D gene and trimming were derived from the DNA, and the V and J assignments and clone size from that table. Across this sample there are nearly 95,000 clones, with 60% to 80% seen only once. In total, the top ten clones hold around 16% of the sample.

As for this clone: No antigen is known for it. No base quality information exists; no much larger clone differs at one position.

What the treatment or condition label conveys for this sample: oral pan-JAK inhibitor, 5-10 mg twice daily. From alopecia areata patients, peripheral blood was collected along with lesional scalp punch biopsies. PBMCs were separated by density centrifugation and stained for CD3, CD4 and CD8, after which CD4+ and CD8+ T cells were sorted on a FACSAria. Counted from cysteine to phenylalanine, this CDR3 has 17 amino acids. CDR3 DNA is the only sequence kept; it has 51 bases, read in frame from the first base. CDR1 and CDR2 were assigned from the germline V gene as SGHVS and FQNEAQ. The trim is 5 bases for V and 0 bases for J, with a gap of 17 bases between the germline ends. Study-wide findings and limitations: TCR sequences shared between patients were less clear than in mice, possibly partly because of HLA diversity in the patient population. Unlike mouse skin, which is dominated by gammadelta T cells, normal human skin has resident alphabeta T cells that are also sequenced, and this complicates analysis of the scalp TCR repertoire. Because the treated cohort was small and had just a single nonresponder, larger studies are needed to establish links between baseline CD8+ expansion and response. During tofacitinib treatment, many expanded lesional clones remained in scalp and blood, and this persistence may partly explain relapse after treatment is stopped. Compared with normal scalp, lesional scalp, particularly in alopecia totalis/universalis, had higher clonality and more expanded CD8+ clones, which suggests antigenic drive. Tofacitinib significantly decreased scalp clonality and the number of expanded CD8+ clones among the top 100 scalp clones.

This sequence uses TRBV7-8 and TRBJ1-5; the D gene identity is not certain. This material consisted of CD8+ T cells sorted from blood, taken around week 44, from a patient treated with tofacitinib. The sequence was obtained from a human donor with alopecia areata. The CDR3 is CASSRYLGRGSNQPQHF. Here is the DNA: TGTGCCAGCAGCCGTTACCTAGGGAGAGGTAGCAATCAGCCCCAGCATTTT.